The next 17 T cell receptor beta chains were all read from a single sample in a study of blood T cell repertoires in COVID-19. Repertoires were generated with immunoSEQ multiplex PCR, while TCRdb's copy carries only in-frame clones and drops some. Here the sample spans around 13,000 clones, 83% being singletons. Material for sequencing was peripheral blood. All receptors come from a woman in her sixties with acute or convalescent COVID-19.

The chain combines TRBV28 with TRBJ2-1; D uncertain. Germline values: CDR1 MDHEN, CDR2 SYDVKM. V gave up 6 bases and J gave up 4 bases, with 16 bases separating them. The length of the CDR3 is 15 residues. This CDR3 reads CASSPPGLEYNEQFF. For the CDR3, the DNA is TGTGCCAGCAGCCCTCCTGGGCTTGAGTACAATGAGCAGTTCTTC.

The rearrangement links TRBV19 to TRBJ2-1; 7 bases fit TRBD2. The CDR3 consists of 19 residues. V shed 2 bases, J shed 8 bases, and the junction held 21 bases outside the gene matches. CDR1 is LNHDA, CDR2 SQIVND, per germline (reference sequence). Here the CDR3 reads CASSISPPLGAGARHEQFF. The CDR3 nucleotides are TGTGCCAGTAGTATAAGCCCCCCCCTCGGTGCGGGAGCTAGGCATGAGCAGTTCTTC.

The V and J genes are TRBV9 and TRBJ2-1; D might be TRBD2 (6 bases). The CDR3 consists of 16 residues. The V gene's germline CDR1 is SGDLS and CDR2 YYNGEE. Trimming stripped 3 bases from V and 7 bases from J, with 20 bases between. The DNA of the CDR3 is TGTGCCAGCAGCGATATTGTTGACGGGACTCGGAATGAGCAGTTCTTC. Its protein product is CASSDIVDGTRNEQFF.

The chain has TRBV4-3 and TRBJ2-4; D ambiguous. V was trimmed by 0 bases and J by 0 bases, leaving 15 bases between them. There are 18 residues in the CDR3. Per the germline V gene, CDR1 is LGHNA and CDR2 is YSLEER. In DNA, the CDR3 is TGCGCCAGCAGCCAAGACCCCCCCCAGTTTGGAGCCAAAAACATTCAGTACTTC. Its translation is CASSQDPPQFGAKNIQYF.

The chain links TRBV3-1 (or the pseudogene TRBV3-2) to TRBJ1-2; D remains ambiguous. Germline CDR1 and CDR2: LGHDT and YNNKEL (reference sequence). Trimming took off 2 bases at V and 4 bases at J, with 11 bases between the two ends. This CDR3 has 14 residues. Here the CDR3 DNA reads TGTGCCAGCAGCCAACTTGAGGTGTCCTATGGCTACACCTTC. This gives the protein CASSQLEVSYGYTF.

The CDR3 is CASSLVIDTQYF. The CDR3 DNA sequence: TGCGCCAGCAGCTTGGTAATAGATACGCAGTATTTT. This chain links TRBV5-1 with TRBJ2-3; no clear D. The CDR3 runs 12 residues. V was pared by 0 bases and J by 5 bases, with 4 bases between. Germline V gene data show CDR1 as SGHRS and CDR2 as YFSETQ.

The sample holds a few counts of this clone. The V and J genes are TRBV14 and TRBJ2-1, with TRBD2 identical over 11 bases. J gave up 3 bases and V 8 bases, and 12 bases lay outside the gene matches. Germline CDR1 is SGHDN and CDR2 is FVKESK. CDR3 length: 17 residues. This chain's CDR3 is CASQAGTSGRVYNEQFF. DNA of the CDR3: TGTGCCAGCCAAGCCGGGACTAGCGGCCGAGTCTACAATGAGCAGTTCTTC. Complete variable domain (other parts from reference TRBV14 and TRBJ2-1): EAGVTQFPSHSVIEKGQTVTLRCDPISGHDNLYWYRRVMGKEIKFLLHFVKESKQDESGMPNNRFLAERTGGTYSTLKVQPAELEDSGVYFCASQAGTSGRVYNEQFFGPGTRLTVL.

The chain employs TRBV19 and TRBJ2-3; possibly TRBD1 for D (7 bases). The V end lost 6 bases, the J end lost 9 bases, and 28 bases lay between the germline ends. Germline lookup yields CDR1 LNHDA and CDR2 SQIVND (reference sequence). CDR3 length equals 17 residues. The CDR3, as DNA: TGTGCCAGTAGCCTTAGGGGGCAGGGGGGTCCCTCGGGGACGCAGTATTTT. Translation: CASSLRGQGGPSGTQYF.

This clone turned up a few times. This chain connects TRBV6-2 or TRBV6-3 to TRBJ1-1, with 9 positions matching TRBD1. In germline, CDR1 is MNHEY, CDR2 SVGEGT. V lost 6 bases, J lost 8 bases, and 7 bases stayed unmatched. The CDR3 covers 13 residues. The DNA of the CDR3 is TGTGCCAGCAGCCGCGGGACAGGGAGAGAAGCTTTCTTT. It is translated as CASSRGTGREAFF.

This clone was counted a single time. This chain joins TRBV6-6 and TRBJ1-2; D is unresolved. The germline CDR1 and CDR2 sequences are MNHNY and SVGAGI (reference sequence). The CDR3 length is 15 residues. The V gene lost 2 bases and the J gene lost 3 bases, with 13 bases spanning the gap. The CDR3 spells CASSYDSVEYYGYTF. The DNA of the CDR3 is TGTGCCAGCAGTTACGATTCGGTGGAGTACTATGGCTACACCTTC.

CDR3 coding DNA: TGCGCCAGCGCAGGTTTTGACAAAAACATTCAGTACTTC. It specifies CASAGFDKNIQYF. The rearrangement joins TRBV4-3 to TRBJ2-4, with unresolved D. Trimming removed 8 bases from V and 3 bases from J, with 11 bases in between. The CDR3 spans 13 residues. Germline V gene data show CDR1 as LGHNA and CDR2 as YSLEER.

The chain has TRBV2 and TRBJ2-1; 11 bases line up with TRBD2. The CDR3 has 15 residues. V lost 4 bases, J lost 4 bases, and 3 bases stayed unmatched. Germline V gene sequence: CDR1 SNHLY, CDR2 FYNNEI. CDR3: CASSATSGGYNEQFF. The CDR3 DNA sequence: TGTGCCAGCAGTGCCACTAGCGGGGGTTACAATGAGCAGTTCTTC. Drawing the rest from reference TRBV2 and TRBJ2-1, the complete variable domain is EPEVTQTPSHQVTQMGQEVILRCVPISNHLYFYWYRQILGQKVEFLVSFYNNEISEKSEIFDDQFSVERPDGSNFTLKIRSTKLEDSAMYFCASSATSGGYNEQFFGPGTRLTVL.

This clone was found once. The chain couples TRBV30 to TRBJ1-6, with D perhaps matching TRBD1 (6 bases). Deletions cut 0 bases from V and 8 bases from J, with 20 bases between. CDR1 is GTSNPN, CDR2 SVGIG, per germline (reference sequence). The CDR3 spans 17 residues. The DNA for the CDR3 is TGTGCCTGGAGTGTACTTGTTAGGGGGAGAAAGGATTCACCCCTCCACTTT. This codes for CAWSVLVRGRKDSPLHF.

The chain couples TRBV5-1 to TRBJ2-1; TRBD2 might be the D (6 bases). CDR3 length: 13 amino acids. Trimming pared 4 bases from V and 7 bases from J, leaving 12 bases between. Per germline, CDR1 SGHRS and CDR2 YFSETQ. In DNA form, the CDR3 reads TGCGCCAGCAGCCGGAGCGGGCTAAATGAGCAGTTCTTC. The encoded protein is CASSRSGLNEQFF.

The chain couples TRBV28 to TRBJ1-1, with 9 bases fitting TRBD1. J was trimmed by 8 bases and V by 4 bases; bases with no gene match: 8. This CDR3 comprises 14 residues. Germline-derived CDR1 and CDR2 are MDHEN and SYDVKM. CDR3 nucleotides: TGTGCCAGCAGTTCCACCCGGGACAGGGCCGAAGCTTTCTTT. Protein: CASSSTRDRAEAFF.

This sequence joins TRBV2 and TRBJ1-1; TRBD1 is a possible D gene (5 bases). The ends were cut back, 11 bases at V and 1 base at J, with 14 bases in the middle. Germline V gene data show CDR1 as SNHLY and CDR2 as FYNNEI. This CDR3 has 13 residues. The CDR3 DNA follows: TGTGCCTCCCTCCGGGACTCGAACACTGAAGCTTTCTTT. It codes for CASLRDSNTEAFF.

The chain couples TRBV5-1 to TRBJ1-4; TRBD1 is a possible D gene (6 bases). This CDR3 is built from 14 residues. V lost 4 bases and J lost 0, with 7 bases in between. Germline-derived CDR1 and CDR2 are SGHRS and YFSETQ. CDR3 DNA: TGCGCCAGCAGCCGGGACACAACTAATGAAAAACTGTTTTTT. Its protein is CASSRDTTNEKLFF.